The 31 T cell receptor beta chains in this list originate from one sample, sequenced in a study of blood T cell repertoires in COVID-19. This table comes from immunoSEQ multiplex PCR, and its TCRdb copy is limited to in-frame clones, with some not included. This table has tens of thousands of clones, roughly four fifths appearing once. Source material: peripheral blood. These receptor sequences come from a woman aged 60-70 years with acute or convalescent COVID-19.

The chain couples TRBV2 to TRBJ1-1; D gene unclear. Trimming shortened V by 7 bases and J by 0 bases, and 9 bases separated the two germline ends. The CDR3 length is 13 residues. Germline lookup yields CDR1 SNHLY and CDR2 FYNNEI. The CDR3 DNA reads TGTGCCAGCAACGCCTTAGTGAACACTGAAGCTTTCTTT. As protein: CASNALVNTEAFF.

This chain links TRBV14 with TRBJ2-7, with 8 bases lining up with TRBD1. With 2 bases clipped from V and 5 bases from J, the junction kept 11 bases outside the gene matches. This CDR3 region has 16 residues. Germline V gene data show CDR1 as SGHDN and CDR2 as FVKESK. DNA for the CDR3: TGTGCCAGCAGCCAAACTGGACAGGGCTGGGCACACGAGCAGTACTTC. The encoded protein is CASSQTGQGWAHEQYF. Full variable domain (outside the CDR3, taken from reference TRBV14 and TRBJ2-7): EAGVTQFPSHSVIEKGQTVTLRCDPISGHDNLYWYRRVMGKEIKFLLHFVKESKQDESGMPNNRFLAERTGGTYSTLKVQPAELEDSGVYFCASSQTGQGWAHEQYFGPGTRLTVT.

CDR3 region: CASSARGGFYNEQFF. The CDR3, as DNA: TGTGCCAGCAGCGCCCGGGGGGGCTTCTACAATGAGCAGTTCTTC. This rearrangement joins TRBV9 to TRBJ2-1; 8 bases are a match to TRBD2. This CDR3 comprises 15 residues. J lost 3 bases, V lost 3 bases, and 5 bases had no gene match. Germline CDR1 reads SGDLS; CDR2 reads YYNGEE. Full variable domain (rest looked up from reference TRBV9 and TRBJ2-1): DSGVTQTPKHLITATGQRVTLRCSPRSGDLSVYWYQQSLDQGLQFLIQYYNGEERAKGNILERFSAQQFPDLHSELNLSSLELGDSALYFCASSARGGFYNEQFFGPGTRLTVL.

This sequence joins TRBV24-1 and TRBJ1-2; 8 bases are a match to TRBD1. J lost 9 bases, V lost 9 bases, and 8 bases had no gene match. Germline loops: CDR1 KGHDR, CDR2 SFDVKD. This CDR3 is built from 12 residues. The CDR3 loop reads CATGEQGERYTF. As DNA, the CDR3 is TGTGCCACCGGCGAACAGGGGGAGCGCTACACCTTC.

The rearrangement links TRBV4-2 to TRBJ1-3; D might be TRBD1 (6 bases). Germline V gene sequence: CDR1 LGHNA, CDR2 YNFKEQ. The CDR3 has 16 residues. Deletions cut 2 bases from V and 0 bases from J, with 11 bases between. The CDR3 bases are TGTGCCAGCAGCCAAACCCAGGGGATCTCTGGAAACACCATATATTTT. Translating it yields CASSQTQGISGNTIYF.

The chain joins TRBV12-5 to TRBJ1-5; D is undetermined. The CDR3 extends over 16 amino acids. With 1 base removed from V and 2 bases from J, the gap between germline ends came to 12 bases. The germline gives CDR1 LGHNT, CDR2 FRNRAP. CDR3 loop: CASGLGARVGNQPQHF. CDR3 coding DNA: TGTGCTAGTGGTTTGGGGGCGAGGGTTGGCAATCAGCCCCAGCATTTT.

The chain joins TRBV6-5 to TRBJ2-7; D perhaps matches TRBD1 (6 bases). The CDR3 length is 15 residues. V was shortened by 6 bases and J by 4 bases, with 19 bases between the two germline ends. Germline assignment: CDR1 MNHEY and CDR2 SVGAGI. CDR3 sequence reads: CASRPLPDRTYEQYF. The CDR3 DNA reads TGTGCCAGCAGGCCACTTCCTGACAGGACGTACGAGCAGTACTTC.

The chain couples TRBV2 to TRBJ2-7; 10 bases fit TRBD2. This CDR3 contains 15 residues. Trimming took 7 bases from V and 2 from J; bases not matched to a gene: 8. Germline V gene sequence: CDR1 SNHLY, CDR2 FYNNEI. CDR3 loop: CASTTGLAFTYEQYF. For the CDR3, the DNA is TGTGCCAGCACCACGGGACTAGCGTTCACCTACGAGCAGTACTTC.

This clone was recorded only once. V gene TRBV5-1 combines with J gene TRBJ1-1, with D possibly matching TRBD1 (5 bases). There are 14 residues in the CDR3. The V end was cut by 5 bases, the J end by 1 base, with 12 bases between. The germline CDR1 and CDR2 sequences are SGHRS and YFSETQ. CDR3 DNA sequence: TGCGCCAGCAGACCACAGGCTTCGAACACTGAAGCTTTCTTT. This translates into CASRPQASNTEAFF.

In nucleotides, the CDR3 is TGCAGCGTCCGCGATATGAACACTGAAGCTTTCTTT. Residues: CSVRDMNTEAFF. The V call is TRBV29-1, the J call TRBJ1-1; no clear D. CDR3 size: 12 residues. Trimming stripped 6 bases from V and 0 bases from J, with 8 bases between. Germline-derived CDR1 and CDR2 are SQVTM and ANQGSEA.

The chain has TRBV4-1 and TRBJ1-3; D might be TRBD1 (5 bases). Trimming shortened V by 0 bases and J by 0 bases, and 15 bases separated the two germline ends. The V gene's germline CDR1 is MGHRA and CDR2 YSYEKL. CDR3 length equals 18 residues. The DNA for the CDR3 is TGCGCCAGCAGCCAAGAAATTACAGGACCTTACTCTGGAAACACCATATATTTT. This translates into CASSQEITGPYSGNTIYF.

This chain uses TRBV2 with TRBJ1-5; a weak D match, TRBD1 (6 bases). V lost 2 bases, J lost 4 bases, and 9 bases lay in between. CDR3 length: 14 amino acids. Germline values: CDR1 SNHLY, CDR2 FYNNEI. This CDR3 is CASSESRGNQPQHF. CDR3 in DNA: TGTGCCAGCAGTGAATCCAGGGGAAATCAGCCCCAGCATTTT.

The gene calls are TRBV5-6 and TRBJ2-7; tentatively, D is TRBD1 (6 bases). Germline CDR1 and CDR2: SGHDT and YYEEEE. The CDR3 consists of 15 residues. Trimming shortened V by 9 bases and J by 3 bases, and 22 bases separated the two germline ends. CDR3 DNA sequence: TGTGCCACACAGAACCTACAGGGATCGTACTACGAGCAGTACTTC. As protein: CATQNLQGSYYEQYF.

This clone was observed a few times. The chain recombines TRBV4-1 with TRBJ1-6, with 10 bases lining up with TRBD1. Per germline, CDR1 MGHRA and CDR2 YSYEKL. This CDR3 is built from 15 residues. V trimming: 2 bases; J trimming: 9 bases; junction bases outside the gene matches: 4. The CDR3 nucleotides read TGCGCCAGCAGCCAACCCCGGGACAGGGGTTCACCCCTCCACTTT. Its protein is CASSQPRDRGSPLHF.

The chain recombines TRBV2 with TRBJ2-3; 15 bases fit TRBD2. CDR1 SNHLY and CDR2 FYNNEI come from the germline V gene. The ends lost 7 bases at V and 3 bases at J; junction bases unmatched: 5. The CDR3 runs to 16 residues. CDR3 sequence: CASTRTSGGVTDTQYF. CDR3 DNA sequence: TGTGCCAGCACCCGGACTAGCGGGGGGGTTACAGATACGCAGTATTTT. Full variable domain (rest looked up from reference TRBV2 and TRBJ2-3): EPEVTQTPSHQVTQMGQEVILRCVPISNHLYFYWYRQILGQKVEFLVSFYNNEISEKSEIFDDQFSVERPDGSNFTLKIRSTKLEDSAMYFCASTRTSGGVTDTQYFGPGTRLTVL.

The genes are TRBV10-3 and TRBJ2-4, with 11 positions matching TRBD2. The V gene end was trimmed by 6 bases and the J gene end by 4 bases; junction bases not matched to a gene: 2. CDR1 ENHRY and CDR2 SYGVKD come from the germline V gene. This CDR3 spans 14 amino acids. As DNA, the CDR3 is TGTGCCATCAGCGCTAGCGGGGGGAAAAACATTCAGTACTTC. As protein: CAISASGGKNIQYF.

The chain combines TRBV11-2 with TRBJ1-2, with TRBD1 as a possible D gene (6 bases). The length of the CDR3 is 13 residues. The V end lost 4 bases, the J end lost 0 bases, and 6 bases lay between the germline ends. Germline V gives CDR1 SGHAT, CDR2 FQNNGV. The CDR3 DNA reads TGTGCCAGCAGCTGGGACACTAACTATGGCTACACCTTC. Its translation: CASSWDTNYGYTF.

The chain is built from TRBV27 and TRBJ1-1; D gene ambiguous. The CDR3 contains 15 residues. The germline gives CDR1 MNHEY, CDR2 SMNVEV (reference sequence). With 0 bases removed from V and 1 base from J, the gap between germline ends came to 9 bases. CDR3 region: CASSLSGTQNTEAFF. The CDR3 bases are TGTGCCAGCAGTTTATCGGGCACTCAGAACACTGAAGCTTTCTTT.

The CDR3 reads CASSGTGSTNEKLFF. CDR3 DNA: TGTGCCAGCAGTGGGACAGGCTCAACTAATGAAAAACTGTTTTTT. The chain recombines TRBV2 with TRBJ1-4; TRBD1 matches at 7 bases. The CDR3 runs 15 residues. CDR1 and CDR2 from the germline V gene are SNHLY and FYNNEI. V was clipped by 4 bases and J by 0 bases; unmatched bases: 2.

CDR3 DNA sequence: TGTGCCAGCAGCCGACAGGGGGCCGGCTATGGCTACACCTTC. It encodes CASSRQGAGYGYTF. The rearrangement links TRBV5-5 to TRBJ1-2, with TRBD1 identical over 10 bases. Per germline, CDR1 SGHKS and CDR2 YYEKEE (reference sequence). CDR3 length: 14 residues. Germline trimming cut 4 bases from V and 4 bases from J; bases unmatched to any gene: 4.

This clone occurred once. V and J are TRBV6-5 and TRBJ2-7; D uncertain. The V gene's germline CDR1 is MNHEY and CDR2 SVGAGI. The CDR3 has 14 residues. Trimming removed 3 bases at V and 0 bases at J, with 9 bases between. CDR3 coding DNA: TGTGCCAGCAGTTATGTTAGAGACTCCTACGAGCAGTACTTC. Protein sequence: CASSYVRDSYEQYF.

The gene calls are TRBV6-5 and TRBJ2-1, with TRBD1 identical over 7 bases. The CDR3 spans 13 residues. V lost 8 bases and J lost 7; bases outside the gene matches: 8. Germline assignment: CDR1 MNHEY and CDR2 SVGAGI. CDR3 sequence: CASGRQGRNEQFF. CDR3 nucleotides: TGTGCCAGCGGGAGACAGGGACGGAATGAGCAGTTCTTC.

The V gene is TRBV28, the J gene TRBJ1-1; 9 bases are a match to TRBD1. The CDR3 totals 14 residues. J lost 6 bases, V lost 2 bases, and 4 bases had no gene match. Germline CDR1 MDHEN, CDR2 SYDVKM. CDR3 sequence: CASSLLQGAAEAFF. CDR3 bases: TGTGCCAGCAGTTTACTACAGGGGGCCGCTGAAGCTTTCTTT.

This rearrangement joins TRBV6-5 to TRBJ1-5, with D tentatively TRBD1 (5 bases). The V gene's germline CDR1 is MNHEY and CDR2 SVGAGI. V was pared by 7 bases and J by 2 bases, with 15 bases between. The CDR3 runs to 15 residues. This chain's CDR3 is CASNVRGSGNQPQHF. The CDR3 DNA follows: TGTGCCAGCAACGTAAGGGGCTCGGGCAATCAGCCCCAGCATTTT.

The chain has TRBV18 and TRBJ1-6; TRBD1 aligns across 8 bases. This CDR3 is 14 amino acids long. Germline CDR1 is KGHSH and CDR2 is LQKENI. J gave up 13 bases and V 3 bases, and 8 bases lay outside the gene matches. CDR3 in amino acids: CASSPGTGHFPLHF. Written as DNA, the CDR3 is TGTGCCAGCTCACCGGGGACAGGCCATTTTCCCCTCCACTTT.

This chain uses TRBV12-3 or TRBV12-4 with TRBJ1-1; D is ambiguous. This CDR3 has 12 amino acids. V dropped 4 bases and J dropped 10 bases, with 13 bases sitting between them. CDR3 coding DNA: TGTGCCAGCAGTTCCTCAACCGGTCGAGCTTTCTTT. Translating gives CASSSSTGRAFF.

This chain joins TRBV19 and TRBJ2-5, with TRBD2 matching over 8 bases. Germline V gene lookup returns CDR1 LNHDA and CDR2 SQIVND (reference sequence). The CDR3 contains 13 residues. The V and J ends lost 3 bases and 9 bases, in that order; junction bases with no gene match: 6. The CDR3 loop reads CASSMGLGLAQYF. The DNA for the CDR3 is TGTGCCAGTAGTATGGGACTAGGGCTCGCCCAGTACTTC. The complete variable domain, with remaining parts taken from reference TRBV19 and TRBJ2-5, reads DGGITQSPKYLFRKEGQNVTLSCEQNLNHDAMYWYRQDPGQGLRLIYYSQIVNDFQKGDIAEGYSVSREKKESFPLTVTSAQKNPTAFYLCASSMGLGLAQYFGPGTRLLVL.

The rearrangement uses TRBV15 and TRBJ1-5; a possible D gene is TRBD1 (6 bases). V was cut by 0 bases and J by 2 bases, with 20 bases left in between. CDR1 is LNHNV and CDR2 is YYDKDF in the germline V gene (reference sequence). The CDR3 is 19 residues long. CDR3 bases: TGTGCCACCAGCAGAGATGGGGCCCCAGGGGATTGGGGCAATCAGCCCCAGCATTTT. It yields the protein CATSRDGAPGDWGNQPQHF.

The chain uses TRBV30 and TRBJ1-2; 8 bases fit TRBD1. Germline V gene sequence: CDR1 GTSNPN, CDR2 SVGIG (reference sequence). The CDR3 runs 13 residues. V was pared by 2 bases and J by 7 bases, with 6 bases of the junction left unmatched. CDR3 in amino acids: CAWSPWTGTGYTF. CDR3 bases: TGTGCCTGGAGTCCATGGACAGGGACTGGCTACACCTTC. Looking up the rest from reference TRBV30 and TRBJ1-2 gives the full variable domain: SQTIHQWPATLVQPVGSPLSLECTVEGTSNPNLYWYRQAAGRGLQLLFYSVGIGQISSEVPQNLSASRPQDRQFILSSKKLLLSDSGFYLCAWSPWTGTGYTFGSGTRLTVV.

The rearrangement joins TRBV30 to TRBJ2-2; 8 bases agree with TRBD2. V lost 5 bases and J lost 7; bases outside the gene matches: 6. CDR3 length: 13 residues. The germline CDR1 and CDR2 sequences are GTSNPN and SVGIG (reference sequence). The CDR3 coding sequence is TGTGCCTGGGACAGCGGGAGTCACGGGGAGCTGTTTTTT. Translating it yields CAWDSGSHGELFF.

The J gene is TRBJ1-1, the V gene TRBV7-3, with TRBD1 as a possible D gene (5 bases). The V gene lost 5 bases and the J gene lost 6 bases, with 16 bases spanning the gap. The CDR3 totals 14 residues. Per germline, CDR1 SGHTA and CDR2 FQGTGA. CDR3 in amino acids: CASSTSGGKAEAFF. The CDR3 DNA follows: TGTGCCAGCAGCACCAGTGGGGGGAAGGCTGAAGCTTTCTTT.